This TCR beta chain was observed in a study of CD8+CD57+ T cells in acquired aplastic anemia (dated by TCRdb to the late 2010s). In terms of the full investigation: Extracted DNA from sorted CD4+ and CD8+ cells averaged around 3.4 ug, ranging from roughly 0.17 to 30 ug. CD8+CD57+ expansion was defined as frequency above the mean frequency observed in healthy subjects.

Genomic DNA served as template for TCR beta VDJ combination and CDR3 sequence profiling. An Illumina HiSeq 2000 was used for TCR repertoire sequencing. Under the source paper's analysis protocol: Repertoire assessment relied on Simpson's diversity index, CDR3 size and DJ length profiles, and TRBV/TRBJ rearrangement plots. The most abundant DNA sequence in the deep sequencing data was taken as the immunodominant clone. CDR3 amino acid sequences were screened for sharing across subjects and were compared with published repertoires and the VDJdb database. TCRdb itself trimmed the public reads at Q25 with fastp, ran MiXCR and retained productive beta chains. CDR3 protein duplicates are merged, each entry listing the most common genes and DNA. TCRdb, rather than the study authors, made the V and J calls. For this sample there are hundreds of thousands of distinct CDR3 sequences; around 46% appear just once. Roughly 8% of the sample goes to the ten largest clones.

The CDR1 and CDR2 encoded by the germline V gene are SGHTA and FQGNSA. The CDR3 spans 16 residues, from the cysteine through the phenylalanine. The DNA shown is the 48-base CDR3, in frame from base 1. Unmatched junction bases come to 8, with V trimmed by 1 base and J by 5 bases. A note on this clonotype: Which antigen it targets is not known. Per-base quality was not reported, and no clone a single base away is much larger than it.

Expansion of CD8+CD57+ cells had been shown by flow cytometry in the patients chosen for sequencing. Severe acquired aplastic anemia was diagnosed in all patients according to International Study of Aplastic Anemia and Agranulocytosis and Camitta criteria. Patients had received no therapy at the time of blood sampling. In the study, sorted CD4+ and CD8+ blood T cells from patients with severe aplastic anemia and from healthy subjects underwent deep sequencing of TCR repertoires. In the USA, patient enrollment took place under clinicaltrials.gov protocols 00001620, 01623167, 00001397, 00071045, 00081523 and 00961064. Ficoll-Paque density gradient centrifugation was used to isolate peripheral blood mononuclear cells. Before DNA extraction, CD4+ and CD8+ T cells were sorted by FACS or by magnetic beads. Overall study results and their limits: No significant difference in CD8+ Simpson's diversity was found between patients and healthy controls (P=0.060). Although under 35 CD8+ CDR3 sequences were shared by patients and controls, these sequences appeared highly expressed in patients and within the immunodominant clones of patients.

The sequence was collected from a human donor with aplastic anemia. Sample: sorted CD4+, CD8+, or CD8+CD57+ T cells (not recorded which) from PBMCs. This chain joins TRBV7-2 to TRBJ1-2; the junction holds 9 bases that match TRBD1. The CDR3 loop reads CASSLVGVTGGYGYTF. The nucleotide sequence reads TGTGCCAGCAGCTTAGTAGGGGTGACAGGGGGATATGGCTACACCTTC.